This T cell receptor beta chain was profiled in a study of T cell responses to AZD1222 COVID-19 vaccine. The overall study: Second-dose groups at about 4 or about 12 weeks were pooled. Findings and caveats of the study: The donor cohort was predominantly white British with a female majority, and clonal diversity may have been underestimated.

A word on this clone: Its antigen remains unknown.

Measured with immunoSEQ multiplex PCR; TCRdb has only the in-frame clones, and not every one. In the table there are approximately 150,000 clones, approximately 93% of which are singletons. Germline CDR1 is SGDLS and CDR2 is YYNGEE. V was clipped by 0 bases and J by 5 bases, with 8 bases between them. This CDR3 has 13 residues. The sequence derives from an adult in good health. Sequenced here: peripheral blood, sampled on day 0 of AZD1222 vaccination. V and J are TRBV9 and TRBJ2-5; D is ambiguous. The CDR3 DNA is TGTGCCAGCAGCGTAGATGGTAGGGAGACCCAGTACTTC. Translation gives CASSVDGRETQYF.